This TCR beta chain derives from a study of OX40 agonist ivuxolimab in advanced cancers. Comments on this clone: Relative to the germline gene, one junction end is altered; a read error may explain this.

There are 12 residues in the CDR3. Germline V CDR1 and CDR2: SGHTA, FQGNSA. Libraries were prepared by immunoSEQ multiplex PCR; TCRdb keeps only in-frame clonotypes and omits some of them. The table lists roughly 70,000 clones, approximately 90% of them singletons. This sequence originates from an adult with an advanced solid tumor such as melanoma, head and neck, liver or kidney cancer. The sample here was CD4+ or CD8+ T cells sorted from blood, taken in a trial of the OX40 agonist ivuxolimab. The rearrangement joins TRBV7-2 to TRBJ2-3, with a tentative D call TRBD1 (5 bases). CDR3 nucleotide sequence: TGTGCCAGCAGCTTAGGCACAGGTACGCAGTATTTT. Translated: CASSLGTGTQYF.